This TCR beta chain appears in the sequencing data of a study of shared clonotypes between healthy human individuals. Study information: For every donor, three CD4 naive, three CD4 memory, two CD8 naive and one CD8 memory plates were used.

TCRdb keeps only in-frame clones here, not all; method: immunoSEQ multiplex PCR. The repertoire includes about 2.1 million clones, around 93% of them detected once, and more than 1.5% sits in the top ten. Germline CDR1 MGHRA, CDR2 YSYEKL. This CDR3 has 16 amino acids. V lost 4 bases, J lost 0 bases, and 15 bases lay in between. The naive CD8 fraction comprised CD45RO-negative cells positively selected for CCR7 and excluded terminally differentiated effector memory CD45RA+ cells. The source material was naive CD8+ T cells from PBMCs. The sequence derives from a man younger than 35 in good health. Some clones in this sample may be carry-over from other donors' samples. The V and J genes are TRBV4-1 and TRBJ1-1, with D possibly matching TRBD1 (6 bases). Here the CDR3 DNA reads TGCGCCAGCAGCCCCAGCGGGGACAACCTGAACACTGAAGCTTTCTTT. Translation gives CASSPSGDNLNTEAFF.